This TCR beta chain was recorded in a study of T-cell reconstitution after alpha-beta-depleted transplantation in children. In the case of this clonotype: Antigen: not known.

This CDR3 spans 14 amino acids. V shed 1 base, J shed 5 bases, and the junction held 3 bases outside the gene matches. The germline CDR1 and CDR2 sequences are SNHLY and FYNNEI. Study conclusions and caveats: Some patients' high day-60 TCRbeta diversity was traced to surviving recipient T cells and thymic progenitors. One year post-transplant, T-cell counts and diversity were largely derived from T cells produced anew. Several hundred graft clones that had expanded were reportedly the source of alpha-beta T cells about two months after transplant.

A TCRbeta library incorporating unique molecular identifiers was prepared. TCRdb reprocessed the PCR reads with MiXCR, giving one entry per CDR3 protein. Among fewer than 350,000 distinct CDR3 sequences, over 7.5% were seen once, and the ten largest hold approximately 9.1%. This clonotype was sampled from a female patient between 2 and 15 years old who had a stem cell transplant for Fanconi anemia, so the T cells may come from the graft donor. Specimen: peripheral blood, collected 360 days after TCRalphabeta/CD19-depleted stem cell transplant. V usage is TRBV2 and J usage is TRBJ2-5, with TRBD1 matching over 8 bases. CDR3 sequence reads: CASSEGTGLETQYF. The CDR3 DNA reads TGTGCCAGCAGTGAAGGGACAGGGTTGGAGACCCAGTACTTC.